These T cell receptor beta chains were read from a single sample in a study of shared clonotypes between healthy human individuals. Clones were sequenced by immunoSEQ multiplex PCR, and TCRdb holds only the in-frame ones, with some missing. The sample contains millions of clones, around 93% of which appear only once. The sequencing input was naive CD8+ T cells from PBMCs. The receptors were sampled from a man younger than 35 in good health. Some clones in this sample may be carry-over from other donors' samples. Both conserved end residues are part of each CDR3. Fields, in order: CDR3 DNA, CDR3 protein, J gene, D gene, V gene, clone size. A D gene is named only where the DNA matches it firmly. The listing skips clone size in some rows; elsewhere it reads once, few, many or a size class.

DNA: TGTGCCAGCAGTTTTGGGACCGGTGATACGCAGTATTTT
CDR3: CASSFGTGDTQYF
J: TRBJ2-3
D: NA
V: TRBV27
size: NA

DNA: TGTGCCAGCAGCCCCATTTGGAGCGGGAGGGCCATGACAGATACGCAGTATTTT
CDR3: CASSPIWSGRAMTDTQYF
J: TRBJ2-3
D: TRBD2
V: TRBV27
size: once

DNA: TGTGCCAGCAGTGACACAGGGTTCGAGCATTTT
CDR3: CASSDTGFEHF
J: TRBJ1-5
D: NA
V: TRBV6-6
size: few

DNA: TGTGCCAGCTCACCCACCCAGGGGGCTGGGGCCAACGTCCTGACTTTC
CDR3: CASSPTQGAGANVLTF
J: TRBJ2-6
D: TRBD1
V: TRBV18
size: NA

DNA: TGTGCCAGCAGCCTAACAGGGGGCGGAGGCGGGGAGCTGTTTTTT
CDR3: CASSLTGGGGGELFF
J: TRBJ2-2
D: TRBD1
V: TRBV7-3
size: NA

DNA: TGCGCCAGCAGCCAACTGACTGGGTTCACAGATACGCAGTATTTT
CDR3: CASSQLTGFTDTQYF
J: TRBJ2-3
D: NA
V: TRBV4-3
size: NA

DNA: TGTGCCAGCAGGTATGATTCGACGATCCCCACTGAAGCTTTCTTT
CDR3: CASRYDSTIPTEAFF
J: TRBJ1-1
D: NA
V: TRBV27
size: NA

DNA: TGTGCCAGCAGCCCCCGGAGCTCTGGAAACACCATATATTTT
CDR3: CASSPRSSGNTIYF
J: TRBJ1-3
D: NA
V: TRBV7-6
size: few

DNA: TGTGCCAGCAATCATTGGTCTGGGGGCTCCTACAATGAGCAGTTCTTC
CDR3: CASNHWSGGSYNEQFF
J: TRBJ2-1
D: NA
V: TRBV27
size: NA

DNA: TGCGCCAGCAGACCACAATTGAATCCGGACAGGGGTGATCAAGAGACCCAGTACTTC
CDR3: CASRPQLNPDRGDQETQYF
J: TRBJ2-5
D: TRBD1
V: TRBV23-1
size: NA

DNA: TGTGCCAGCAGCGACAACCCTCTAGCTGAAGCTTTCTTT
CDR3: CASSDNPLAEAFF
J: TRBJ1-1
D: NA
V: TRBV9
size: NA